The following is a T cell receptor (beta chain) sequence with its context. Its antigen is not identified. There are 15 residues in the CDR3. V was shortened by 0 bases and J by 6 bases, with 14 bases between the two germline ends. The germline CDR1 and CDR2 sequences are MNHEY and SMNVEV (reference sequence). The table came from immunoSEQ multiplex PCR; TCRdb's copy has only in-frame clones and leaves some out. The table has about 2,400 clones, about 70% seen once; the top ten hold 11%. The data were obtained in a study of T cell repertoires in ileal Crohn's disease. The study, taken as a whole, reports: High-frequency clones were more common in sorted CD8 than CD4 cells.

The rearrangement links TRBV27 to TRBJ1-2, with TRBD1 as a possible D gene (5 bases). The sequencing sample was made of ileal tissue. The receptor was isolated from an adult with Crohn's disease. For the CDR3, the DNA is TGTGCCAGCAGTTTATCGATTCCAGGAGGGGATGGCTACACCTTC. It encodes CASSLSIPGGDGYTF.